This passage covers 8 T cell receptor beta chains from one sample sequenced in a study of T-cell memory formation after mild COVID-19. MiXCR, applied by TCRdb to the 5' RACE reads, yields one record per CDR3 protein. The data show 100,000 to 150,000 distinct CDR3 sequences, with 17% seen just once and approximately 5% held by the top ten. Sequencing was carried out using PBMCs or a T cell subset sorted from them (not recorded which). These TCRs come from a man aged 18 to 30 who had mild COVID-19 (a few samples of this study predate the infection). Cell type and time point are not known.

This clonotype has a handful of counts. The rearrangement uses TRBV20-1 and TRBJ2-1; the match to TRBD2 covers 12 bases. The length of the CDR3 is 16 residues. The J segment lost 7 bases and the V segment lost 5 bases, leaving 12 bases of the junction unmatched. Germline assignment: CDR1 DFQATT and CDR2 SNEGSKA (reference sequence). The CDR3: CSAQILAGGPRNEQFF. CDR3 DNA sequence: TGCAGTGCTCAAATTCTAGCGGGGGGGCCTCGTAATGAGCAGTTCTTC.

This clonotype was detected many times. CDR3 amino acids: CASSPAGGYSYEQYF. In DNA form, the CDR3 reads TGCGCCAGCAGCCCGGCGGGGGGTTATTCCTACGAGCAGTACTTC. This chain connects TRBV5-1 to TRBJ2-7, with TRBD2 matching 8 bases. The V gene end was trimmed by 4 bases and the J gene end by 1 base; junction bases not matched to a gene: 7. Germline assignment: CDR1 SGHRS and CDR2 YFSETQ. This CDR3 spans 15 amino acids. The full variable domain, its missing parts supplied by reference TRBV5-1 and TRBJ2-7, is KAGVTQTPRYLIKTRGQQVTLSCSPISGHRSVSWYQQTPGQGLQFLFEYFSETQRNKGNFPGRFSGRQFSNSRSEMNVSTLELGDSALYLCASSPAGGYSYEQYFGPGTRLTVT.

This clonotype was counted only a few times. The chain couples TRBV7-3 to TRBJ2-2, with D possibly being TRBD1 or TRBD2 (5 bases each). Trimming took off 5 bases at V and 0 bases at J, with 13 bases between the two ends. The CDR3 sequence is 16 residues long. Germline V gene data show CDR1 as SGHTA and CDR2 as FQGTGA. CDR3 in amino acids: CASSPGMGANTGELFF. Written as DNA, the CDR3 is TGTGCCAGCAGCCCAGGGATGGGGGCGAACACCGGGGAGCTGTTTTTT.

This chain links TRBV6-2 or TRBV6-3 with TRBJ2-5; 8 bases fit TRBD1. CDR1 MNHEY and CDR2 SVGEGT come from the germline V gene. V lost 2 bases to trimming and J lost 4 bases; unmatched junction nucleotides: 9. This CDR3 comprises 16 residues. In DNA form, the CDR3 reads TGTGCCAGCAGTTACACCAGACAGGGGCCGACAGAGACCCAGTACTTC. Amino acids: CASSYTRQGPTETQYF.

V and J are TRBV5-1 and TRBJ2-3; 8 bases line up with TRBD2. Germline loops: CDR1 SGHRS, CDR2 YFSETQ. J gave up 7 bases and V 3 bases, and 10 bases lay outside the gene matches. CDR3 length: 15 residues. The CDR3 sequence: CASSWASGGGNTQYF. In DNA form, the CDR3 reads TGCGCCAGCAGCTGGGCCAGCGGGGGAGGCAATACGCAGTATTTT.

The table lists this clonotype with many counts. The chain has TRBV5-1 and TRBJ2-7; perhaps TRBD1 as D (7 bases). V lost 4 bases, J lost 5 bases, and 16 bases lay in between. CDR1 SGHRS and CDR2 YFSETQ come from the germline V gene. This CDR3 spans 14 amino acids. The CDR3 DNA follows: TGCGCCAGCAGCCCGACAGGGACTCTGGACGAGCAGTACTTC. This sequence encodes CASSPTGTLDEQYF.

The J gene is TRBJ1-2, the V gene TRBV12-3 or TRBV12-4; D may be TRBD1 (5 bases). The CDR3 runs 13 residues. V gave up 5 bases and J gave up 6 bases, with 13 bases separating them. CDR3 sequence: CASSAGHADGYTF. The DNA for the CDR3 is TGTGCCAGCAGTGCAGGACACGCCGATGGCTACACCTTC.

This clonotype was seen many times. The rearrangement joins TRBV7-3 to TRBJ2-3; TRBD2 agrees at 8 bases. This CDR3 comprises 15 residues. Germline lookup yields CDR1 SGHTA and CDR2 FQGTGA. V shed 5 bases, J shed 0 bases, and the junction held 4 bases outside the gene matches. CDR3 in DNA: TGTGCCAGCAGCCGGGGGGGAGCTAGCACAGATACGCAGTATTTT. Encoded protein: CASSRGGASTDTQYF.